This entry lists 17 T cell receptor beta chains sequenced from one sample in a study of shared clonotypes between healthy human individuals. Profiling relied on immunoSEQ multiplex PCR, and the TCRdb table lists in-frame clones only, not all of them. The sample consists of 550,000 to 750,000 clones, about 91% of them appearing once. The naive CD8 fraction comprised CD45RO-negative cells positively selected for CCR7 and excluded terminally differentiated effector memory CD45RA+ cells. Material: naive CD8+ T cells sorted from blood. These receptors were obtained from a man between 25 and 39 years old in good health.

The chain has TRBV28 and TRBJ2-2, with TRBD1 identical over 8 bases. This CDR3 has 14 amino acids. Germline-derived CDR1 and CDR2 are MDHEN and SYDVKM. Trimming took 6 bases from V and 7 from J; bases not matched to a gene: 7. CDR3 sequence reads: CASRQGQGGGELFF. CDR3 bases: TGTGCCAGCAGACAAGGACAGGGCGGCGGGGAGCTGTTTTTT.

The rearrangement links TRBV18 to TRBJ1-1; the match to TRBD1 covers 7 bases. The V gene end was trimmed by 3 bases and the J gene end by 0 bases; junction bases not matched to a gene: 13. CDR3 length: 18 residues. Germline CDR1 and CDR2: KGHSH and LQKENI. The CDR3 bases are TGTGCCAGCTCACCGGTCTGGGCCTCAGGGGGTCTGAACACTGAAGCTTTCTTT. The encoded protein is CASSPVWASGGLNTEAFF.

The V gene is TRBV5-1, the J gene TRBJ2-7; no reliable D call. Germline lookup yields CDR1 SGHRS and CDR2 YFSETQ. The CDR3 runs to 16 residues. Trimming removed 3 bases from V and 2 bases from J, with 18 bases in between. CDR3 bases: TGCGCCAGCAGCTCGCAACTACAGACAAGGCCCTACGAGCAGTACTTC. It translates to CASSSQLQTRPYEQYF.

Concerning this clone: Other DNA variants within this sample encode the same CDR3. The V call is TRBV25-1, the J call TRBJ2-7; D is undetermined. The germline CDR1 and CDR2 sequences are MGHDK and SYGVNS. Trimming took 2 bases from V and 3 from J, leaving 2 bases between them. The CDR3 is made up of 11 amino acids. CDR3 sequence reads: CASSEIYEQYF. The CDR3 nucleotides are TGTGCCAGCAGTGAAATCTACGAGCAGTACTTC.

This chain's CDR3 is CASSLNPPSGRDTGELFF. CDR3 bases: TGTGCCAGCAGCCTAAACCCCCCTAGCGGGAGGGACACCGGGGAGCTGTTTTTT. The gene calls are TRBV7-2 and TRBJ2-2; 12 bases fit TRBD2. Germline loops: CDR1 SGHTA, CDR2 FQGNSA. Unmatched junction bases numbered 10, after V lost 5 bases and J lost 3 bases. The CDR3 spans 18 residues.

CDR3 in DNA: TGTGCCAGCAGCTTGGCACAGGGCGTCCACGCTGAAGCTTTCTTT. Protein: CASSLAQGVHAEAFF. The V gene is TRBV5-6, the J gene TRBJ1-1; D is possibly TRBD1 (6 bases). The CDR3 covers 15 residues. Germline CDR1 reads SGHDT; CDR2 reads YYEEEE. V lost 0 bases and J 6 bases, leaving 15 bases between the germline ends. Together with reference TRBV5-6 and TRBJ1-1, the CDR3 gives the full variable domain: DAGVTQSPTHLIKTRGQQVTLRCSPKSGHDTVSWYQQALGQGPQFIFQYYEEEERQRGNFPDRFSGHQFPNYSSELNVNALLLGDSALYLCASSLAQGVHAEAFFGQGTRLTVV.

This clone came up once. This chain uses TRBV5-6 with TRBJ1-4, with 8 positions matching TRBD1. J lost 4 bases, V lost 4 bases, and 3 bases had no gene match. Germline CDR1 is SGHDT and CDR2 is YYEEEE. CDR3 length: 14 residues. CDR3 DNA sequence: TGTGCCAGCAGCCGGACAGGGTTTAATGAAAAACTGTTTTTT. Translation: CASSRTGFNEKLFF. Variable domain in full (rest from reference TRBV5-6 and TRBJ1-4): DAGVTQSPTHLIKTRGQQVTLRCSPKSGHDTVSWYQQALGQGPQFIFQYYEEEERQRGNFPDRFSGHQFPNYSSELNVNALLLGDSALYLCASSRTGFNEKLFFGSGTQLSVL.

This chain joins TRBV28 and TRBJ1-1; D may be TRBD1 (5 bases). The length of the CDR3 is 16 residues. The germline V and J ends were trimmed by 4 bases and 0 bases, with 15 bases remaining between them. Per germline, CDR1 MDHEN and CDR2 SYDVKM. Here the CDR3 DNA reads TGTGCCAGCAGTTGGGGTACGCGGGGCATGAACACTGAAGCTTTCTTT. Protein product: CASSWGTRGMNTEAFF. The full variable domain, in which reference TRBV28 and TRBJ1-1 provide the parts outside the CDR3, is DVKVTQSSRYLVKRTGEKVFLECVQDMDHENMFWYRQDPGLGLRLIYFSYDVKMKEKGDIPEGYSVSREKKERFSLILESASTNQTSMYLCASSWGTRGMNTEAFFGQGTRLTVV.

V is TRBV9 and J is TRBJ1-1, with a tentative D call TRBD1 (6 bases). Germline V gene data show CDR1 as SGDLS and CDR2 as YYNGEE. The V end was cut by 4 bases, the J end by 0 bases, with 10 bases between. This CDR3 has 14 amino acids. The CDR3 is CASSIDRMNTEAFF. In nucleotides, the CDR3 is TGTGCCAGCAGCATCGACAGGATGAACACTGAAGCTTTCTTT.

J is TRBJ2-7 and V is TRBV27; 8 nucleotides agree with TRBD1. The V and J ends lost 10 bases and 1 base, in that order; junction bases with no gene match: 3. The CDR3 spans 12 residues. Germline V lookup: CDR1 MNHEY, CDR2 SMNVEV (reference sequence). CDR3 bases: TGTGCCACAGGACAGGGATCCTACGAGCAGTACTTC. This sequence encodes CATGQGSYEQYF.

This chain connects TRBV6-5 to TRBJ1-2; 8 nucleotides match TRBD1. J lost 4 bases, V lost 6 bases, and 4 bases had no gene match. CDR1 is MNHEY, CDR2 SVGAGI, per germline. This CDR3 comprises 13 residues. The CDR3 loop is CASRTGTGYGYTF. CDR3 in DNA: TGTGCCAGCAGGACCGGGACAGGCTATGGCTACACCTTC.

The chain couples TRBV5-5 to TRBJ2-7, with D tentatively TRBD1 (6 bases). V was trimmed by 1 base and J by 6 bases, leaving 17 bases between them. In germline, CDR1 is SGHKS, CDR2 YYEKEE (reference sequence). There are 15 residues in the CDR3. The CDR3 DNA sequence: TGTGCCAGCAGCTTGTCCGGCGGACAGCCTTTCGAGCAGTACTTC. Amino acid sequence: CASSLSGGQPFEQYF.

The gene calls are TRBV15 and TRBJ2-7; a weak D match, TRBD1 (6 bases). Looked up from germline, CDR1 is LNHNV and CDR2 is YYDKDF (reference sequence). The CDR3 loop spans 15 amino acids. Between the trimmed V and J ends, which lost 4 bases and 4 bases, there was a span of 17 bases. The CDR3 is CATSMPGATIYEQYF. The CDR3 region has the DNA TGTGCCACCAGCATGCCAGGGGCCACAATTTACGAGCAGTACTTC.

Details on this clone: Other DNA sequences of this sample code for an identical CDR3. The V call is TRBV27, the J call TRBJ2-7; no clear D. The CDR3 is made up of 11 amino acids. The germline CDR1 and CDR2 sequences are MNHEY and SMNVEV (reference sequence). Trimming stripped 5 bases from V and 3 bases from J, with 5 bases between. The CDR3 is CASSPGYEQYF. CDR3 bases: TGTGCCAGCAGTCCGGGCTACGAGCAGTACTTC.

The V gene is TRBV7-8, the J gene TRBJ2-7; 11 bases map to TRBD1. CDR1 is SGHVS, CDR2 FQNEAQ, per germline. The CDR3 extends over 14 amino acids. With 6 bases clipped from V and 3 bases from J, the junction kept 4 bases outside the gene matches. DNA for the CDR3: TGTGCCAGCAGTTGGGGGACAGGGGGCTACGAGCAGTACTTC. It codes for CASSWGTGGYEQYF.

The chain has TRBV19 and TRBJ1-1; D gene uncertain. Germline V gene sequence: CDR1 LNHDA, CDR2 SQIVND (reference sequence). V was trimmed by 7 bases and J by 3 bases, leaving 6 bases between them. This CDR3 is built from 11 residues. CDR3 in amino acids: CASMDYTEAFF. CDR3 bases: TGTGCCAGTATGGACTACACTGAAGCTTTCTTT.

The sample holds one count of this clone. V usage is TRBV9 and J usage is TRBJ1-2; D is unclear. The CDR3 totals 11 residues. V lost 3 bases and J 7 bases, leaving 7 bases between the germline ends. Germline V CDR1 and CDR2: SGDLS, YYNGEE. Here the CDR3 DNA reads TGTGCCAGCAGCGCTGAGGCTGGCTACACCTTC. It codes for CASSAEAGYTF.